This TCR beta chain was found in a study of CD8 T cells in ankylosing spondylitis. Molecular-barcoded quantitative 5'-RACE produced these TCR beta libraries. MiXCR, applied by TCRdb to the 5' RACE reads, yields one record per CDR3 protein. The sample has more than 600,000 distinct CDR3 sequences, over 15% seen once. V gave up 4 bases and J gave up 3 bases; unmatched junction bases: 9. The CDR3 consists of 17 residues. Germline V gives CDR1 MNHEY, CDR2 SMNVEV (reference sequence). Study observations and caveats: Typical of ankylosing spondylitis blood, it appeared, was a TCR beta motif of eight highly homologous variants.

On this clonotype itself: Its target is unknown.

This chain joins TRBV27 and TRBJ2-3; 11 bases are a match to TRBD1. Material: blood, either unsorted or a sorted T cell fraction (not recorded which). The clonotype comes from a male donor with ankylosing spondylitis. The CDR3 reads CASSSLPGTGGTDTQYF. The CDR3 coding sequence is TGTGCCAGCAGTTCCCTTCCCGGGACAGGGGGGACAGATACGCAGTATTTT.